The source of this T cell receptor (beta chain) is a study of OX40 agonist ivuxolimab in advanced cancers. General observations from the study: Compared with CD4+, CD8+ T cells on average had more expanded clones.

Germline V lookup: CDR1 PRHDT, CDR2 FYEKMQ (reference sequence). The CDR3 spans 18 residues. The trim removed 5 bases at V and 1 base at J, leaving 13 bases unmatched. The protocol was immunoSEQ multiplex PCR, while the TCRdb copy is restricted to in-frame clones and leaves out a portion. The repertoire holds approximately 58,000 clones, with about 90% as singletons. Any history of autoimmune disease or systemic immunosuppression disqualified patients. Blood was sampled at baseline, cycle 4 day 1, and cycle 7 day 1. On this clone: Its antigen is undetermined.

The material sequenced was CD4+ or CD8+ T cells sorted from blood, taken in a trial of the OX40 agonist ivuxolimab. V is TRBV13 and J is TRBJ2-7, with 11 bases lining up with TRBD2. This receptor was identified in an adult with an advanced solid tumor such as melanoma, head and neck, liver or kidney cancer. CDR3 protein: CASSPTRWTSGLSYEQYF. The CDR3 nucleotides read TGTGCCAGCAGCCCCACCCGCTGGACTAGCGGGCTGTCCTACGAGCAGTACTTC. The full variable domain, completed using reference TRBV13 and TRBJ2-7, is AAGVIQSPRHLIKEKRETATLKCYPIPRHDTVYWYQQGPGQDPQFLISFYEKMQSDKGSIPDRFSAQQFSDYHSELNMSSLELGDSALYFCASSPTRWTSGLSYEQYFGPGTRLTVT.